This record covers a single T cell receptor (beta chain). The antigen is unknown. This specimen belongs to a study of T cell responses to AZD1222 COVID-19 vaccine. The study's findings and limits: After the peak T cell response, and only then, were repertoires sampled. Spike-wide vaccine-associated CD4 TCRs dominated at 160-218 and 743-854.

Second doses that came at about 4 or about 12 weeks were put together. This table comes from immunoSEQ multiplex PCR, and its TCRdb copy is limited to in-frame clones, with some not included. This table has around 270,000 clones, 90% to 95% appearing once. The input for sequencing was peripheral blood, taken 28 days after the second AZD1222 dose. The TCR sequence derives from an adult who received the AZD1222 COVID-19 vaccine.

CDR3 sequence (DNA): TGTGCCAGCAGCCAAGCCCCAGCCAGGGGAAATGAAAAACTGTTTTTT. It encodes CASSQAPARGNEKLFF. J is TRBJ1-4 and V is TRBV3-1 (or the pseudogene TRBV3-2), with D perhaps TRBD1 (6 bases). Germline V gene data show CDR1 as LGHDT and CDR2 as YNNKEL (reference sequence). Trimming took 1 base from V and 5 from J, leaving 14 bases between them. The CDR3 loop spans 16 amino acids.